A selection of T cell receptor beta chains follows, all from one sample in a study of a mutant IDH1 vaccine in newly diagnosed glioma. These receptors have no identified antigens. Assay: immunoSEQ multiplex PCR; the TCRdb copy retains only in-frame clones and omits some. The data show some 70,000 clones, with almost 85% seen just once and less than 15% held by the top ten. Sequencing was performed on PBMCs, taken from a glioma patient whose treatment included an IDH1 peptide vaccine. These receptors came from a man aged 18 to 29 with glioma. CDR3s include the opening cysteine and the closing phenylalanine or tryptophan. The D gene is left open where the match is weak. Only some rows state a clone size, as once, few, many or a class for expanded clones.

TGCGCCAGCAGCTTGGCAGGGGCTAACACTGAAGCTTTCTTT	CASSLAGANTEAFF	TRBV5-1	TRBJ1-1	.	.
TGTGCCAGCAGCGTAGCTAGTGGGGACACTGAAGCTTTCTTT	CASSVASGDTEAFF	TRBV9	TRBJ1-1	.	.
TGTGCCATCAGTGAGCCGGGACAGGGGAACTACAATGAGCAGTTCTTC	CAISEPGQGNYNEQFF	TRBV10-3	TRBJ2-1	TRBD1	.
TGTGCCAGCATCCCCCAGCCCCAGCATTTT	CASIPQPQHF	TRBV21-1	TRBJ1-5	.	.
TGCGCCAGCAGCCGAACCCTCACAGGGCTGGCCTATAATTCACCCCTCCACTTT	CASSRTLTGLAYNSPLHF	TRBV4-1	TRBJ1-6	.	.
TGTGCCATCAGTGACGAACCCCACAAACAGGGGCGGAACACTGAAGCTTTCTTT	CAISDEPHKQGRNTEAFF	TRBV10-3	TRBJ1-1	TRBD1	.
TGTGCCACCAGCATAGGGACAGGGATTACTATGAACACTGAAGCTTTCTTT	CATSIGTGITMNTEAFF	TRBV15	TRBJ1-1	TRBD1	few
TGTGCCAGCAGTTACGGCATCTTCAACACTGAAGCTTTCTTT	CASSYGIFNTEAFF	TRBV6-5	TRBJ1-1	.	.
TGTGCCAGCAGTTCCTTGACAGTCTCAATTTCTCGGTCACCCCTCCACTTT	CASSSLTVSISRSPLHF	TRBV27	TRBJ1-6	.	many
TGCGCCAGCAGCTCCCATGGGGCTCTAGCGGACTACAATGAGCAGTTCTTC	CASSSHGALADYNEQFF	TRBV4-3	TRBJ2-1	TRBD2	once
TGTGCCAGCAGCTTAGAACCCTCGGTCTCTATGAACACTGAAGCTTTCTTT	CASSLEPSVSMNTEAFF	TRBV7-9	TRBJ1-1	.	.
TGTGCCAGCAGCTTAGGGGGACAGGGAAACCCTGGGGCCAACGTCCTGACTTTC	CASSLGGQGNPGANVLTF	TRBV13	TRBJ2-6	TRBD1	.
TGTGCCAGCAGTGAGTCGGGGCAGCTTGAAGCTTTCTTT	CASSESGQLEAFF	TRBV6-1	TRBJ1-1	.	few
TGTGCCAGCAGCTGGCGGGAGGGGTACACTGAAGCTTTCTTT	CASSWREGYTEAFF	TRBV7-2	TRBJ1-1	.	.
TGTGCCAGCAGTTTTTTCCCGGGACAGCAAGAGACCCAGTACTTC	CASSFFPGQQETQYF	TRBV6-5	TRBJ2-5	TRBD1	once
TGTGCCAGCAGCCTAAGGTTAGGGGACGCTGAAGCTTTCTTT	CASSLRLGDAEAFF	TRBV7-9	TRBJ1-1	.	.
TGCGCCAGCAGCCAAGATGTGGGACAGGGGAACTATGGCTACACCTTC	CASSQDVGQGNYGYTF	TRBV4-3	TRBJ1-2	TRBD1	.
TGTGCCAGCAGTCGTCGGCCCCCAACTAATGAAAAACTGTTTTTT	CASSRRPPTNEKLFF	TRBV6-5	TRBJ1-4	.	.
TGTGCCAGCAGTGATCGTCAAGTGGGTTTCCCACGAGTTTTT	CASSDRQVGFPRVF	TRBV6-1	TRBJ1-4	.	.
TGTGCCAGCAGCCGCTACGGGAGAATGGAGACCCAGTACTTC	CASSRYGRMETQYF	TRBV7-2	TRBJ2-5	.	.
TGTGCCAGCAAGCCGGGCGGGGGCTACGAGCAGTACTTC	CASKPGGGYEQYF	TRBV11-2	TRBJ2-7	TRBD2	.
TGTGCCAGCAGTTCCTCCTGGGGGGAATGGGCTTTCTTT	CASSSSWGEWAFF	TRBV6-5	TRBJ1-1	.	few
TGCGCCAGCAGCTTAACAGGGGGCGGTAACACCGGGGAGCTGTTTTTT	CASSLTGGGNTGELFF	TRBV5-1	TRBJ2-2	TRBD1	.
TGTGCCAGTAGTATAGAGGGCGGGAGCTTAGATACGCAGTATTTT	CASSIEGGSLDTQYF	TRBV19	TRBJ2-3	TRBD2	.
TGCGCCAGCAGCCAAGGGGGGACAGGCTACTACGAGCAGTACTTC	CASSQGGTGYYEQYF	TRBV4-1	TRBJ2-7	TRBD1	.
TGCGCCAGCAGCCAAGTCCTAGCGGGTAGATCCGGGGAGCTGTTTTTT	CASSQVLAGRSGELFF	TRBV4-3	TRBJ2-2	TRBD2	.
TGTGCCTGGAGTATACTATCCTACGAGCAGTACTTC	CAWSILSYEQYF	TRBV30	TRBJ2-7	.	.
TGCGCCAGCAGCCCGGATCCCGCTGACTCTGGAAACACCATATATTTT	CASSPDPADSGNTIYF	TRBV5-1	TRBJ1-3	.	.
TGTGCCAGCAGTTTATTCGCCAAGGTGACTGAAGCTTTCTTT	CASSLFAKVTEAFF	TRBV27	TRBJ1-1	.	.
TGTGCTAGCAGCCCCTTTGCGGGAGTCGGCACCGGGGAGCTGTTTTTT	CASSPFAGVGTGELFF	TRBV7-7	TRBJ2-2	TRBD2	.
TGCAGCGTTGACGGGCAGTGGAACACTGAAGCTTTCTTT	CSVDGQWNTEAFF	TRBV29-1	TRBJ1-1	.	.
TGTGCCAGCAGCTTAGCGGCGAGGAGGGGGAACACCATATATTTT	CASSLAARRGNTIYF	TRBV7-2	TRBJ1-3	.	.
TGTGCCATCAGACAGGGGTTCAATCAGCCCCAGCATTTT	CAIRQGFNQPQHF	TRBV10-3	TRBJ1-5	TRBD1	once
TGTGCCAGCAGCTTATACGGCCGGGACATTGAAGCTTTCTTT	CASSLYGRDIEAFF	TRBV7-9	TRBJ1-1	.	.
TGCGCCAGCAGCTGGGGACTAGAGAGGTACAATGAGCAGTTCTTC	CASSWGLERYNEQFF	TRBV5-1	TRBJ2-1	TRBD2	.
TGTGCCATCAGTGCCGGGGGGCATGGGTACACTGAAGCTTTCTTT	CAISAGGHGYTEAFF	TRBV10-3	TRBJ1-1	.	.
TGCAGCGTCGATCGGACCGAAAAACTGTTTTTT	CSVDRTEKLFF	TRBV29-1	TRBJ1-4	.	few
TGCGCCAGCAGCCAAGGGACAGGGCCTGGAAACACCATATATTTT	CASSQGTGPGNTIYF	TRBV4-3	TRBJ1-3	TRBD1	.